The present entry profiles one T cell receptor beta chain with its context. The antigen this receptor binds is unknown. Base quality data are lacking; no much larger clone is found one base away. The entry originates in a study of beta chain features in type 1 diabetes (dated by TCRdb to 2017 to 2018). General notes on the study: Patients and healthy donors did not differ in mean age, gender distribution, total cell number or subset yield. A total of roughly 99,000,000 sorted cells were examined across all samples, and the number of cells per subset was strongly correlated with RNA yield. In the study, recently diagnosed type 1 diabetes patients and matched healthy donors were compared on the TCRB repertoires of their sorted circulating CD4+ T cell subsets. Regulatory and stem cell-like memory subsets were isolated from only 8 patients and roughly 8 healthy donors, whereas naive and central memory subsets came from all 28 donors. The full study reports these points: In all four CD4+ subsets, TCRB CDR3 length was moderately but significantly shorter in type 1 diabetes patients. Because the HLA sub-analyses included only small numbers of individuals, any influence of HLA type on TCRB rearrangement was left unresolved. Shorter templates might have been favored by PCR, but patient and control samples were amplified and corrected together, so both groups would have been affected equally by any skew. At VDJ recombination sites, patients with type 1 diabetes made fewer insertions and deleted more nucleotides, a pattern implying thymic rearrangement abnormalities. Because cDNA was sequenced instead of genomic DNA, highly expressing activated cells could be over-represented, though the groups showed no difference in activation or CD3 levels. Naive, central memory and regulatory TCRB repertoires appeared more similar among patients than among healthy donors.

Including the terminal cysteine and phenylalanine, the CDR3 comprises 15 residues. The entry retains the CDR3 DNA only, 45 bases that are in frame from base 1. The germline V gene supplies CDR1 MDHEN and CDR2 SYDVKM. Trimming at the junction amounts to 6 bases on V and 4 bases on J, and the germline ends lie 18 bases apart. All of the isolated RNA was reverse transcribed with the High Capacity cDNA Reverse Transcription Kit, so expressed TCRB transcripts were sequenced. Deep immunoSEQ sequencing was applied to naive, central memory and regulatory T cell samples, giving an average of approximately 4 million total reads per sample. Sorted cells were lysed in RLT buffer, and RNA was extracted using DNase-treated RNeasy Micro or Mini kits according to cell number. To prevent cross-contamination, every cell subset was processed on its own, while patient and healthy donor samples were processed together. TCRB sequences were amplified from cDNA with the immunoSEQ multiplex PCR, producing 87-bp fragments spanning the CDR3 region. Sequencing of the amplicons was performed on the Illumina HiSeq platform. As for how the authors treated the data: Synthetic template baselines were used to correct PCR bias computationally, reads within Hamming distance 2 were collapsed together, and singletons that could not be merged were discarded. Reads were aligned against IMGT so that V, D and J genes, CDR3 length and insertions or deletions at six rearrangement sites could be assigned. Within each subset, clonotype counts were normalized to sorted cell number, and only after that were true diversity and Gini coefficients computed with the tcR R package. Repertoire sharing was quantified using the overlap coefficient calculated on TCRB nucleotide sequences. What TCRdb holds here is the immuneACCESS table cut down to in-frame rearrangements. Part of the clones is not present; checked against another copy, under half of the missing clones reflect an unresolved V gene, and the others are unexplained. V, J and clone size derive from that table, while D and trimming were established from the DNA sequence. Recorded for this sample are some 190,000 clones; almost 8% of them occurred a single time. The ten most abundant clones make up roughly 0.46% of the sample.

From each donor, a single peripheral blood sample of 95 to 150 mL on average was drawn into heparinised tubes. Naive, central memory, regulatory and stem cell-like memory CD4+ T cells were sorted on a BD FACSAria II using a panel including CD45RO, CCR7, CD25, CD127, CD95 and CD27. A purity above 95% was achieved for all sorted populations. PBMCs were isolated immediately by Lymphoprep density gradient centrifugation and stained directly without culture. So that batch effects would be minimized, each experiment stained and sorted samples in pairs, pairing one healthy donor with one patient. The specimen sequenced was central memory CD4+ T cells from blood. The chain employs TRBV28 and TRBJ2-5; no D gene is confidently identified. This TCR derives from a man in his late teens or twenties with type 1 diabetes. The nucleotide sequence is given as TGTGCCAGCAGACCTTGGGCCGATGGTGGAGAGACCCAGTACTTC. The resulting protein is CASRPWADGGETQYF.